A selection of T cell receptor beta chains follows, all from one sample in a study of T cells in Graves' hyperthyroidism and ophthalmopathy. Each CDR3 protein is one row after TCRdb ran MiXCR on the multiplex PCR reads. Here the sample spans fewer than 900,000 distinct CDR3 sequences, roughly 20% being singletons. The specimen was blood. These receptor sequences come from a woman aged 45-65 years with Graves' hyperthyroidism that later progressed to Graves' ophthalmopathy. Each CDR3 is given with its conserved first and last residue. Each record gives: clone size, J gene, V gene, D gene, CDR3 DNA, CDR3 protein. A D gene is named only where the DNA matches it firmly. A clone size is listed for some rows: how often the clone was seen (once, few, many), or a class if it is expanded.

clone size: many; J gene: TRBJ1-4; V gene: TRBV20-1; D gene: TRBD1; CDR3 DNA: TGCAGTGCGCCCCGTACAGGGGGAGCGGATGAAAAACTGTTTTTT; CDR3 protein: CSAPRTGGADEKLFF
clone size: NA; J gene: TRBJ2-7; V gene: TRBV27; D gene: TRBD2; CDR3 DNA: TGTGCCAGCAGTTTCAGGGAGGGACGCGAGCAGTACTTC; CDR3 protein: CASSFREGREQYF
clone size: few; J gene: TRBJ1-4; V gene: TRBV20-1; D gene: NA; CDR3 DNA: TGCAGTGCCCCCCAGGGTCCCATTGAAAAACTGTTTTTT; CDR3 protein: CSAPQGPIEKLFF
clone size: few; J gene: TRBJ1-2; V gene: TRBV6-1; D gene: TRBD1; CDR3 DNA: TGTGCCAGCAGGGATACCGGGACAGGGGGTGGCTACACCTTC; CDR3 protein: CASRDTGTGGGYTF
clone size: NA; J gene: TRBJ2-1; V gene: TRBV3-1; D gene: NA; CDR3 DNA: TGTGGCAGCAGCCAACGACAGGATAGTGAGCAGTTCTTC; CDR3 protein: CGSSQRQDSEQFF
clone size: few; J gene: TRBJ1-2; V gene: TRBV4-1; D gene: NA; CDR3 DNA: TGCGCCAGCAGCCAAGGAAGTCTGTATCTTTCCGATGGCTACACCTTC; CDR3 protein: CASSQGSLYLSDGYTF
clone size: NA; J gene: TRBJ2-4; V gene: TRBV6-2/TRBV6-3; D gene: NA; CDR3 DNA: TGTGCCAGCACCAAAACAGCTTACCTAGCCAAAAACATTCAGTACTTC; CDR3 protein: CASTKTAYLAKNIQYF
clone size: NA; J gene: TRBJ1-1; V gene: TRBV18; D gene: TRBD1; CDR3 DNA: TGTGCCAGCTCACGAGGACAGGGGGTTGAGACTGAAGCTTTCTTT; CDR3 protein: CASSRGQGVETEAFF
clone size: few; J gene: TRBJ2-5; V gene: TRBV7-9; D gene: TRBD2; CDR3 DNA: TGTGCCAGCACCCACCTCCCTAGCGGGGATAGAGAGACCCAGTACTTC; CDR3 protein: CASTHLPSGDRETQYF
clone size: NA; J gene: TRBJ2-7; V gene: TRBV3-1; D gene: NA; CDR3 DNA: TGTGCCAGCAGCCAAGCGCGCCCGAGCTTCAGCTCCTACGAGCAGTACTTC; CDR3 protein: CASSQARPSFSSYEQYF
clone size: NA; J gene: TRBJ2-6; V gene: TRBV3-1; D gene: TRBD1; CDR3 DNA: TGTGCCAGCAGCCAAGTGGGACAGGGAAGGAACTCTGGGGCCAACGTCCTGACTTTC; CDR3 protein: CASSQVGQGRNSGANVLTF
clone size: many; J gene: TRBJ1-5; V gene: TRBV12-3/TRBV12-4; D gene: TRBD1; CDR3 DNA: TGTGCCAGCAGTTCAACAGGGGGCCCGGATCAGCCCCAGCATTTT; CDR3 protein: CASSSTGGPDQPQHF
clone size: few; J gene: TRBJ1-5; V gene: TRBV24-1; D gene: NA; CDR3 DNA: TGTGCCACCAGTGATGGGGCGGGCGGAAATCAGCCCCAGCATTTT; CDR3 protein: CATSDGAGGNQPQHF
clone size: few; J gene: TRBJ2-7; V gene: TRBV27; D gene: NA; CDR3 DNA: TGTGCCAGCAGTCCGACGCGCAGGGGCTACGAGCAGTACTTC; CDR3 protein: CASSPTRRGYEQYF
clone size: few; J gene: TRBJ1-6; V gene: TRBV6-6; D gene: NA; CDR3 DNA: TGTGCCAGCAGTTACAGGGGTGGCTCACCCCTCCACTTT; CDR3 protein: CASSYRGGSPLHF
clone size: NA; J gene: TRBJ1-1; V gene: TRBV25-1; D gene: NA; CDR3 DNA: TGTGCCAGCAGTGAGAGAGAATCCTCTGAAGCTTTCTTT; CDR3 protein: CASSERESSEAFF
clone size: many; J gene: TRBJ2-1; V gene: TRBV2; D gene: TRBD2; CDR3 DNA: TGTGCCAGCAGCTTACTAGCGGGGGCCTACAATGAGCAGTTCTTC; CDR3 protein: CASSLLAGAYNEQFF
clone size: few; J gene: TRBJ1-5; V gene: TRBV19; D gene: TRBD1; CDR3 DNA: TGTGCCAGTAGTAATGGACAGGGAGATCAGCCCCAGCATTTT; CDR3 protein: CASSNGQGDQPQHF
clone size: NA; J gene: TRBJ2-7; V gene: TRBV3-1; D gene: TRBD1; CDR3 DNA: TGTGCCAGCAGCTACCGGGACAGGGAGGGCGAGCAGTACTTC; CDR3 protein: CASSYRDREGEQYF
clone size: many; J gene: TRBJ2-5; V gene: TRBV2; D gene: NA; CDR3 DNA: TGTGCCAGCAGTTACGTTTTGAAGACCCAGTACTTC; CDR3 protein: CASSYVLKTQYF
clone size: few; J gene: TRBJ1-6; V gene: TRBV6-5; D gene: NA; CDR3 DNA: TGTGCCAGCAGTGACTCCATCTATAATTCACCCCTCCACTTT; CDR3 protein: CASSDSIYNSPLHF
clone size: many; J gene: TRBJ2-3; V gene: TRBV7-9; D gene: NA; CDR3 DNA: TGTGCCAGCAGCTTAAATCTACCCACAGATACGCAGTATTTT; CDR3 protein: CASSLNLPTDTQYF
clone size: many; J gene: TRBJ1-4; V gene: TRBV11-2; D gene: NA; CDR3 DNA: TGTGCCAGCGGACTGGGGGTAGATGAAAAACTGTTTTTT; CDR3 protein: CASGLGVDEKLFF
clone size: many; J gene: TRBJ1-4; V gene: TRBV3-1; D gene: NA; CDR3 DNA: TGTGCCAGCAGCCAAGATTCGACGGCAACTAATGAAAAACTGTTTTTT; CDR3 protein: CASSQDSTATNEKLFF
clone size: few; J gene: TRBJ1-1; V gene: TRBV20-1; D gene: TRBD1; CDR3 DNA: TGCAGTGCTAGAGATCAGGGGGCCTGGACTGAAGCTTTCTTT; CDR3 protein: CSARDQGAWTEAFF
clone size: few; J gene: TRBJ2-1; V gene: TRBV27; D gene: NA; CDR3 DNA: TGTGCCAGCAGTTTATCGGTCAACAATGAGCAGTTCTTC; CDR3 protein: CASSLSVNNEQFF